Presented here are 4 T cell receptor beta chains from one specimen sequenced in a study of shared clonotypes between healthy human individuals. Clones were read by immunoSEQ multiplex PCR, and TCRdb kept only the in-frame ones, dropping some. The sample has 900,000 to 1,200,000 clones, 78% seen once. The sample taken for sequencing was memory CD4+ T cells from PBMCs. Subset in this sample: CD45RA-negative fraction. The source is a young man in good health. Some clones in this sample may be carry-over from other donors' samples.

This chain links TRBV9 with TRBJ1-1; D is unresolved. The CDR3 consists of 15 residues. Germline CDR1 and CDR2: SGDLS and YYNGEE. The germline V and J ends were trimmed by 1 base and 1 base, with 11 bases remaining between them. The CDR3 protein is CASSVTSGRNTEAFF. CDR3 sequence (DNA): TGTGCCAGCAGCGTAACCTCCGGGAGGAACACTGAAGCTTTCTTT.

V is TRBV18 and J is TRBJ1-1, with 7 bases fitting TRBD1. Germline CDR1 is KGHSH and CDR2 is LQKENI. The CDR3 has 16 residues. After removal of 3 bases from V and 3 bases from J, the junction contained 10 bases not matched to a gene. In DNA form, the CDR3 reads TGTGCCAGCTCACCGGGGAAGGGGGCAGGGGACACTGAAGCTTTCTTT. Amino acid sequence: CASSPGKGAGDTEAFF. The entire variable domain, with the rest obtained from reference TRBV18 and TRBJ1-1, is as follows: NAGVMQNPRHLVRRRGQEARLRCSPMKGHSHVYWYRQLPEEGLKFMVYLQKENIIDESGMPKERFSAEFPKEGPSILRIQQVVRGDSAAYFCASSPGKGAGDTEAFFGQGTRLTVV.

The chain recombines TRBV15 with TRBJ2-5; D is undetermined. CDR1 is LNHNV and CDR2 is YYDKDF in the germline V gene (reference sequence). Trimming pared 1 base from V and 1 base from J, leaving 10 bases between. This CDR3 has 15 amino acids. CDR3 sequence (DNA): TGTGCCACCAGCAGAGCCCGCCTTTTCCAAGAGACCCAGTACTTC. This codes for CATSRARLFQETQYF.

This chain connects TRBV25-1 to TRBJ1-5, with D maybe TRBD1 (5 bases). This CDR3 contains 14 residues. Germline CDR1 MGHDK, CDR2 SYGVNS. V was shortened by 2 bases and J by 4 bases, with 9 bases between the two germline ends. The CDR3 region has the DNA TGTGCCAGCAGTGAACTCAGGGAAAATCAGCCCCAGCATTTT. Translation gives CASSELRENQPQHF.